This T cell receptor (beta chain) was recovered during a study of T cells after yellow fever vaccination. This clonotype was seen a few times. Antigen: not known. V shed 4 bases and J shed 12 bases, with 25 bases lying between them. CDR1 LNHNV and CDR2 YYDKDF come from the germline V gene (reference sequence). The CDR3 extends over 16 amino acids. Regarding the study as a whole: Once the booster was given, most primary-vaccination clones reappeared, at about 95% for CD4 and 88% for CD8.

Production of TCR cDNA was by 5'RACE template switching, which also added a universal primer site and UMIs. TCRdb analysed the 5' RACE reads with MiXCR anew, one entry per CDR3 protein. The sample has under 600,000 distinct CDR3 sequences; roughly 13% are singletons. The receptor comes from a man aged 30 to 39 who received the YFV17D yellow fever vaccine. The rearrangement links TRBV15 to TRBJ2-1; D is unclear. Sequencing used PBMCs, obtained on the day of the yellow fever booster vaccination. The CDR3 nucleotides read TGTGCCACCAGCACGAGCCCGGCCAGAGCCCAGAGTAGGCAGTTCTTC. Its translation is CATSTSPARAQSRQFF.